A single sample gave rise to the 23 T cell receptor beta chains below, sequenced in a study of cytotoxic CD8 clonotypes in ibrutinib-treated CLL. Generated by immunoSEQ multiplex PCR, the TCRdb table keeps only in-frame clones and is missing some. Of some 130,000 clones detected, 80% to 90% appear once; the ten largest clones hold roughly 2%. The sample consisted of PBMCs, taken after 24 months of ibrutinib treatment. The receptors were sampled from a human donor with chronic lymphocytic leukemia.

In regard to this clone: Additional DNA sequences in this sample encode the identical CDR3. The J gene is TRBJ1-2, the V gene TRBV4-3; 8 bases map to TRBD1. The CDR3 sequence is 15 residues long. Germline lookup yields CDR1 LGHNA and CDR2 YSLEER. V shed 0 bases, J shed 7 bases, and the junction held 7 bases outside the gene matches. The CDR3 sequence: CASSQDPQGATGYTF. The CDR3 bases are TGCGCCAGCAGCCAAGACCCGCAGGGGGCCACTGGCTACACCTTC.

The chain couples TRBV2 to TRBJ1-4; a weak D match, TRBD1 (6 bases). CDR1 is SNHLY, CDR2 FYNNEI, per germline. Trimming removed 6 bases from V and 8 bases from J, with 13 bases in between. The CDR3 extends over 13 amino acids. CDR3 nucleotides: TGTGCCAGCAGATACAGGGTGGGCGAAAAACTGTTTTTT. Translating gives CASRYRVGEKLFF.

The V gene is TRBV27, the J gene TRBJ2-7; D is perhaps TRBD2 (7 bases). The CDR3 runs to 14 residues. The germline V gene has CDR1 MNHEY and CDR2 SMNVEV (reference sequence). V shed 7 bases and J shed 6 bases, with 19 bases lying between them. CDR3 in amino acids: CASNNKGGRLEQYF. The CDR3 nucleotides read TGTGCCAGCAATAACAAGGGGGGGCGTCTCGAGCAGTACTTC.

A single count supports this clone. This chain links TRBV29-1 with TRBJ2-7; either TRBD1 or TRBD2 may fit D (6 bases each). Trimming took 4 bases from V and 5 from J, leaving 18 bases between them. The CDR3 covers 14 residues. CDR1 is SQVTM, CDR2 ANQGSEA, per germline. The CDR3: CSVGRDTRAHEQYF. CDR3 coding DNA: TGCAGCGTTGGGAGGGACACACGGGCCCACGAGCAGTACTTC.

This chain uses TRBV4-2 with TRBJ1-2; tentatively, D is TRBD1 (6 bases). V shed 7 bases and J shed 4 bases, with 10 bases lying between them. This CDR3 has 12 residues. CDR1 LGHNA and CDR2 YNFKEQ come from the germline V gene. CDR3 sequence (DNA): TGTGCCAGCACCCAGGACAGCTATGGCTACACCTTC. As protein: CASTQDSYGYTF.

The V and J genes are TRBV11-2 and TRBJ2-3, with D perhaps matching TRBD2 (7 bases). Germline CDR1 SGHAT, CDR2 FQNNGV. This CDR3 has 15 amino acids. V lost 1 base and J lost 3, with 11 bases in between. The CDR3 region has the DNA TGTGCCAGCAGCTTAGTGGGAGGGGGGACAGATACGCAGTATTTT. Translation: CASSLVGGGTDTQYF.

V usage is TRBV21-1 and J usage is TRBJ1-2. TRBV21-1 corresponds to a pseudogene. The CDR3 sequence is 16 residues long. For the CDR3, the DNA is TGTGCCAGCAGCCCCGTCGAGGTAGGGAAGAGTACTGGCTACACCTTC. This sequence encodes CASSPVEVGKSTGYTF.

This CDR3 is CASRFGGRGNQPQHF. For the CDR3, the DNA is TGTGCCAGCAGATTCGGGGGGAGAGGCAATCAGCCCCAGCATTTT. This sequence joins TRBV27 and TRBJ1-5, with D maybe TRBD1 (5 bases). The V gene lost 6 bases and the J gene lost 2 bases, with 14 bases spanning the gap. This CDR3 has 15 amino acids. Germline lookup yields CDR1 MNHEY and CDR2 SMNVEV (reference sequence).

V is TRBV6-6 and J is TRBJ2-1; 14 bases fit TRBD2. V shed 6 bases, J shed 8 bases, and the junction held 9 bases outside the gene matches. The CDR3 loop spans 16 amino acids. CDR1 and CDR2 (germline): MNHNY, SVGAGI (reference sequence). The CDR3 DNA is TGTGCCAGCAGCTCCCTCGGACTAGCGGGGGGCCATGAGCAGTTCTTC. Translation gives CASSSLGLAGGHEQFF.

The chain joins TRBV7-2 to TRBJ2-1; D uncertain. Germline values: CDR1 SGHTA, CDR2 FQGNSA. This CDR3 is 15 amino acids long. V gave up 4 bases and J gave up 0 bases, with 10 bases separating them. The CDR3 sequence: CASSSAFSSYNEQFF. In nucleotides, the CDR3 is TGTGCCAGCAGCTCCGCTTTTAGCTCCTACAATGAGCAGTTCTTC. Combining the CDR3 with reference TRBV7-2 and TRBJ2-1 gives the whole variable domain GAGVSQSPSNKVTEKGKDVELRCDPISGHTALYWYRQSLGQGLEFLIYFQGNSAPDKSGLPSDRFSAERTGGSVSTLTIQRTQQEDSAVYLCASSSAFSSYNEQFFGPGTRLTVL.

For the CDR3, the DNA is TGTGCCAGCAGTTTAAGGGGGTCGGCCGGGACAGTAAGGTACTTC. Translating gives CASSLRGSAGTVRYF. V gene TRBV28 combines with J gene TRBJ2-7; TRBD1 matches 7 bases. The germline CDR1 and CDR2 sequences are MDHEN and SYDVKM. The junction had 16 bases not matched to a gene; V was cut back by 2 bases and J by 12 bases. The CDR3 spans 15 residues.

The J gene is TRBJ2-1, the V gene TRBV9; 13 bases align to TRBD2. In germline, CDR1 is SGDLS, CDR2 YYNGEE. The CDR3 spans 17 residues. V lost 1 base, J lost 7 bases, and 8 bases stayed unmatched. The DNA of the CDR3 is TGTGCCAGCAGCGTACTATCCACGGGACTAGCGGGAAATGAGCAGTTCTTC. Encoded protein: CASSVLSTGLAGNEQFF.

The J gene is TRBJ2-7, the V gene TRBV18; TRBD1 matches 9 bases. Trimming cost V 2 bases and J 7 bases; bases outside gene matches: 9. The CDR3 sequence is 15 residues long. Looked up from germline, CDR1 is KGHSH and CDR2 is LQKENI. CDR3 coding DNA: TGTGCCAGCTCACCAGGACAGGGGAAGGGAGGAGAGCAGTACTTC. Translating gives CASSPGQGKGGEQYF.

As to this clone: The junction differs from germline at one of its ends, possibly a read error. The chain combines TRBV14 with TRBJ1-3, with D possibly matching TRBD1 (6 bases). This CDR3 has 13 residues. CDR1 and CDR2 from the germline V gene are SGHDN and FVKESK. The CDR3 loop is CASSQETRGNGAF. CDR3 in DNA: TGTGCCAGCAGCCAAGAAACGAGGGGGAACGGCGCTTTT. The full variable domain, its missing parts supplied by reference TRBV14 and TRBJ1-3, is EAGVTQFPSHSVIEKGQTVTLRCDPISGHDNLYWYRRVMGKEIKFLLHFVKESKQDESGMPNNRFLAERTGGTYSTLKVQPAELEDSGVYFCASSQETRGNGAFGEGSWLTVV.

This clone has a single count. This sequence joins TRBV7-8 and TRBJ2-3; D unresolved. The CDR3 consists of 13 residues. With 6 bases removed from V and 3 bases from J, the gap between germline ends came to 10 bases. Germline V gene sequence: CDR1 SGHVS, CDR2 FQNEAQ. The CDR3, as DNA: TGTGCCAGCAGACAGACGGCTACAGATACGCAGTATTTT. The encoded protein is CASRQTATDTQYF.

The chain has TRBV23-1 and TRBJ2-7; no reliable D call. TRBV23-1 belongs to the ORF category, with a function that is uncertain. This CDR3 is 17 amino acids long. Trimming shortened V by 6 bases and J by 0 bases, and 21 bases separated the two germline ends. CDR3 coding DNA: TGCGCCAGCAGCGGCTCCCGCTTGGGCAGTCGCTCCTACGAGCAGTACTTC. The encoded protein is CASSGSRLGSRSYEQYF.

The rearrangement uses TRBV19 and TRBJ1-5; 7 bases are a match to TRBD1. With 8 bases clipped from V and 2 bases from J, the junction kept 15 bases outside the gene matches. The germline V gene encodes CDR1 LNHDA and CDR2 SQIVND (reference sequence). The length of the CDR3 is 17 residues. The CDR3 reads CASQPQGQTSRNQPQHF. DNA for the CDR3: TGTGCCAGTCAACCCCAGGGACAGACCTCTCGCAATCAGCCCCAGCATTTT.

The rearrangement uses TRBV28 and TRBJ1-5; possibly TRBD1 for D (5 bases). The CDR3 runs to 14 residues. The V gene's germline CDR1 is MDHEN and CDR2 SYDVKM. V was cut by 6 bases and J by 5 bases, with 14 bases left in between. CDR3 amino acids: CASSPTWGYQPQHF. The CDR3 nucleotides read TGTGCCAGCAGCCCAACATGGGGGTATCAGCCCCAGCATTTT. The variable domain in full, with the rest retrieved from reference TRBV28 and TRBJ1-5, is DVKVTQSSRYLVKRTGEKVFLECVQDMDHENMFWYRQDPGLGLRLIYFSYDVKMKEKGDIPEGYSVSREKKERFSLILESASTNQTSMYLCASSPTWGYQPQHFGDGTRLSIL.

This clone was observed a handful of times. CDR3 in DNA: TGTGCCAGCAGGAACGCGGGGACCTACACTGAAGCTTTCTTT. This codes for CASRNAGTYTEAFF. This chain links TRBV7-9 with TRBJ1-1, with D possibly matching TRBD1 (5 bases). The germline V and J ends were trimmed by 6 bases and 3 bases, with 14 bases remaining between them. Germline assignment: CDR1 SEHNR and CDR2 FQNEAQ (reference sequence). CDR3 length: 14 residues.

The rearrangement joins TRBV4-1 to TRBJ2-7; D unresolved. This CDR3 has 16 residues. V gave up 1 base and J gave up 2 bases, with 15 bases separating them. The germline CDR1 and CDR2 sequences are MGHRA and YSYEKL. In DNA, the CDR3 is TGCGCCAGCAGCCAAGTGAGGACGGCCGCCCCCTACGAGCAGTACTTC. Protein sequence: CASSQVRTAAPYEQYF.

J is TRBJ2-1 and V is TRBV27; maybe TRBD1 (6 bases). The CDR3 runs to 14 residues. With 9 bases removed from V and 5 bases from J, the gap between germline ends came to 17 bases. Looked up from germline, CDR1 is MNHEY and CDR2 is SMNVEV (reference sequence). In DNA, the CDR3 is TGTGCCAGTAGAGGCACAGGGTCCCACAATGAGCAGTTCTTC. It specifies CASRGTGSHNEQFF.

The chain has TRBV19 and TRBJ2-3; TRBD2 agrees at 7 bases. V trimming: 7 bases; J trimming: 4 bases; junction bases outside the gene matches: 14. The CDR3 extends over 16 amino acids. CDR1 LNHDA and CDR2 SQIVND come from the germline V gene (reference sequence). CDR3 coding DNA: TGTGCCAGTAAAGATTTGGGGGGGACTCTCCCAGATACGCAGTATTTT. This gives the protein CASKDLGGTLPDTQYF.

This rearrangement joins TRBV4-3 to TRBJ1-2; D perhaps matches TRBD1 (5 bases). The V gene lost 0 bases and the J gene lost 4 bases, with 18 bases spanning the gap. This CDR3 is 17 amino acids long. CDR1 is LGHNA and CDR2 is YSLEER in the germline V gene. The CDR3 nucleotides read TGCGCCAGCAGCCAAGATCGTCCCGGGGGTGCCACCTATGGCTACACCTTC. Amino acids: CASSQDRPGGATYGYTF.